This T cell receptor beta chain was captured in a study of cytomegalovirus exposure and HLA in healthy donors. Overall study findings and caveats: Some V segments (TRBV6-2 and TRBV6-3 among them) were excluded as indistinguishable.

Healthy bone marrow donors supplied every sample. The CDR3 is 15 residues long. Germline CDR1 SNHLY, CDR2 FYNNEI. V lost 0 bases and J 2 bases, leaving 10 bases between the germline ends. Concerning this clone itself: What it binds is not known.

Primers included in the PCR were 60 Vbeta and 13 Jbeta primers. Measured with immunoSEQ multiplex PCR; TCRdb has only the in-frame clones, and not every one. The sample table sets out 55,000 to 75,000 clones. The receptor's source is a woman aged 30 to 39 in good health and CMV-seronegative. The gene calls are TRBV2 and TRBJ1-2; D not resolved. Source material: PBMCs. CDR3 bases: TGTGCCAGCAGTGAAGCGGTGCAGATAAACTATGGCTACACCTTC. It yields the protein CASSEAVQINYGYTF.